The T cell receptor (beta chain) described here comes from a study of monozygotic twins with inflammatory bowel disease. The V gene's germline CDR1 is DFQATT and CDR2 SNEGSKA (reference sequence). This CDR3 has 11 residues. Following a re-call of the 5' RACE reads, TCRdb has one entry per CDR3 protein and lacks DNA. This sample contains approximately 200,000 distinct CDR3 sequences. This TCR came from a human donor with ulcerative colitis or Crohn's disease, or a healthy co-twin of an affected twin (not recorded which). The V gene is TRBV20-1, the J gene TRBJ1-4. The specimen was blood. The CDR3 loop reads CSAILGEKLFF.